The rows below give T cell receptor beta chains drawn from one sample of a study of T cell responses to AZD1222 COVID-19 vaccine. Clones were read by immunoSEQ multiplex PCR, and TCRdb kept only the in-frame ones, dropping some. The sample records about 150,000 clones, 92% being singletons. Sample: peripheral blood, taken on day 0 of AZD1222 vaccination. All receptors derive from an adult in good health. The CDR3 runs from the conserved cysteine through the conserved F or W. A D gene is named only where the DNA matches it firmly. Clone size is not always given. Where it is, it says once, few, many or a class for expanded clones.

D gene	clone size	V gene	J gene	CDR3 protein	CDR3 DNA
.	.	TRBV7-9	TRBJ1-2	CASSLEYSRVYTF	TGTGCCAGCAGCTTAGAGTACAGCAGAGTCTACACCTTC
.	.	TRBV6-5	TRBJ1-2	CASSPSPRANYGYTF	TGTGCCAGCAGCCCCAGCCCCCGAGCTAACTATGGCTACACCTTC
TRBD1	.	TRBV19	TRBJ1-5	CASSNRGTWQPQHF	TGTGCCAGTAGTAACAGGGGGACGTGGCAGCCCCAGCATTTT
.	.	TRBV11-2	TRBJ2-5	CASSLDIGPETQYF	TGTGCCAGCAGCTTAGATATCGGACCAGAGACCCAGTACTTC
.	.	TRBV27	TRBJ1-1	CASSLRRDLGEAFF	TGTGCCAGCAGTTTACGTCGGGACCTAGGGGAAGCTTTCTTT
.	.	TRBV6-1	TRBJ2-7	CASSDPGSFGEQYF	TGTGCCAGCAGTGACCCCGGATCCTTCGGCGAGCAGTACTTC
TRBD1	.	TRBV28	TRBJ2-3	CASSLPTRDRASTDTQYF	TGTGCCAGCAGTCTACCCACACGGGACAGGGCAAGCACAGATACGCAGTATTTT
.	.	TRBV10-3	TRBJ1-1	CAITPGAMNTEAFF	TGTGCCATCACCCCAGGAGCCATGAACACTGAAGCTTTCTTT
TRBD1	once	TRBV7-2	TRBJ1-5	CASSLEDRANQPQHF	TGTGCCAGCAGCTTAGAGGACAGGGCCAATCAGCCCCAGCATTTT
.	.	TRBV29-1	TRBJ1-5	CSVRDNSNQPQHF	TGCAGCGTTCGGGATAATAGCAATCAGCCCCAGCATTTT
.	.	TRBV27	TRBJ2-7	CASSSGGLEQYF	TGTGCCAGCAGCTCCGGGGGTCTCGAGCAGTACTTC
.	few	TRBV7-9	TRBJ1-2	CASSLTGGYGYTF	TGTGCCAGCAGCTTAACAGGAGGTTATGGCTACACCTTC
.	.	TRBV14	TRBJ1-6	CASSQGQFNSPLHF	TGTGCCAGCAGCCAAGGACAGTTTAATTCACCCCTCCACTTT
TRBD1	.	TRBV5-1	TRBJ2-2	CASSSTRGTGGPGELFF	TGCGCCAGCAGCTCCACCCGTGGGACAGGGGGCCCCGGGGAGCTGTTTTTT
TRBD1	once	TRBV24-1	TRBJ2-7	CATRDRMNEQYF	TGTGCCACCAGGGACAGGATGAACGAGCAGTACTTC
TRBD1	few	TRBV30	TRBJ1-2	CAWSGQGYGYTF	TGTGCCTGGAGTGGACAGGGCTATGGCTACACCTTC
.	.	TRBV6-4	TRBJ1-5	CASSDGATYSNQPQHF	TGTGCCAGCAGTGACGGGGCAACGTATAGCAATCAGCCCCAGCATTTT
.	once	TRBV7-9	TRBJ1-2	CASSPTGTDHYGYTF	TGTGCCAGCAGCCCGACCGGGACGGATCACTATGGCTACACCTTC
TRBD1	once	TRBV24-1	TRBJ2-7	CATSDSRTGGNEQYF	TGTGCCACCAGTGACTCGAGGACAGGGGGCAACGAGCAGTACTTC
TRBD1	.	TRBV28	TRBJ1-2	CASSPLTGSGYTF	TGTGCCAGCAGTCCATTGACAGGGAGTGGCTACACCTTC
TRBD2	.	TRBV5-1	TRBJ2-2	CASSPWTSGGNTGELFF	TGCGCCAGCAGCCCCTGGACTAGCGGGGGGAACACCGGGGAGCTGTTTTTT
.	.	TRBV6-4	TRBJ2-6	CASSRDNTGANVLTF	TGTGCCAGCAGTCGAGACAACACTGGGGCCAACGTCCTGACTTTC
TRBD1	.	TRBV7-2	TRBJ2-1	CASQTGQKYNEQFF	TGTGCCAGTCAAACGGGACAGAAGTACAATGAGCAGTTCTTC
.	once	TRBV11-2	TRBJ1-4	CASSPVRGRTTEKLFF	TGTGCCAGCAGCCCCGTGAGGGGGAGGACGACGGAAAAACTGTTTTTT
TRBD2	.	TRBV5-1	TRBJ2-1	CASSFLLAGASYNEQFF	TGCGCCAGCAGCTTTTTACTAGCGGGGGCCTCCTACAATGAGCAGTTCTTC
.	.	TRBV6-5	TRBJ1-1	CASRPFGGWPEAFF	TGTGCCAGCAGACCGTTTGGGGGGTGGCCTGAAGCTTTCTTT
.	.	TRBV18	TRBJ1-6	CASSIGPSSYNSPLHF	TGTGCCAGCTCCATTGGGCCTAGCTCCTATAATTCACCCCTCCACTTT
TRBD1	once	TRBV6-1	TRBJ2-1	CASSGRQGESYNEQFF	TGTGCCAGCAGTGGCCGACAGGGGGAGTCCTACAATGAGCAGTTCTTC
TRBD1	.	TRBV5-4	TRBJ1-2	CASSLSVDRDGYTF	TGTGCCAGCAGCTTGTCGGTGGACAGGGATGGCTACACCTTC
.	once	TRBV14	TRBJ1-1	CASSQVGEQFEAFF	TGTGCCAGCAGCCAAGTCGGAGAGCAGTTTGAAGCTTTCTTT
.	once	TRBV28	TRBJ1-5	CASSFGGSNQPQHF	TGTGCCAGCAGTTTCGGTGGGAGCAATCAGCCCCAGCATTTT
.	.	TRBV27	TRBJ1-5	CASSLQAGGGNQPQHF	TGTGCCAGCAGCCTACAGGCCGGAGGGGGCAATCAGCCCCAGCATTTT
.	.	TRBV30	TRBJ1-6	CAWSKGDGDNSPLHF	TGTGCCTGGAGTAAGGGGGACGGGGATAATTCACCCCTCCACTTT
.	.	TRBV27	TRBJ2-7	CASSTGLYEQYF	TGTGCCAGCAGTACGGGCCTTTACGAGCAGTACTTC
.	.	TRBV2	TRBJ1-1	CASRGGAGPTSEAFF	TGTGCCAGCAGGGGCGGGGCCGGACCGACCTCTGAAGCTTTCTTT
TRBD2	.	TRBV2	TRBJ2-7	CASSLAGTYEQYF	TGTGCCAGCAGCCTAGCGGGGACCTACGAGCAGTACTTC
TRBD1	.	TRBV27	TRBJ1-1	CASSLLGTGNTEAFF	TGTGCCAGCAGTTTATTAGGGACAGGGAACACTGAAGCTTTCTTT